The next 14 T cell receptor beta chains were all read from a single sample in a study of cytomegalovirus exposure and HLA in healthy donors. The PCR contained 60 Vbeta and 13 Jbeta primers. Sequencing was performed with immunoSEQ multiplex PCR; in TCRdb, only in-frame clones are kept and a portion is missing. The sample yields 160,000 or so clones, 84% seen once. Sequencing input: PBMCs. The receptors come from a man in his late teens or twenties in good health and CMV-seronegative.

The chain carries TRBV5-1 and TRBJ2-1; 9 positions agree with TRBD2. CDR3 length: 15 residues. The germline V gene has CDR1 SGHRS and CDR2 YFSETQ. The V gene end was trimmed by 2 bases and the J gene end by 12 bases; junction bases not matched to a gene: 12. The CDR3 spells CASSFRGGANEVQFF. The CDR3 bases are TGCGCCAGCAGCTTTCGCGGGGGGGCCAACGAGGTGCAGTTCTTC.

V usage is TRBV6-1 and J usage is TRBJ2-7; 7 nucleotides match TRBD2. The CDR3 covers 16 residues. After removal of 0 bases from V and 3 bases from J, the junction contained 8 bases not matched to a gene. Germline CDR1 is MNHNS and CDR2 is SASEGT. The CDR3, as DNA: TGTGCCAGCAGTGAAGCTTGGGCTAGCGGAGACTACGAGCAGTACTTC. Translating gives CASSEAWASGDYEQYF.

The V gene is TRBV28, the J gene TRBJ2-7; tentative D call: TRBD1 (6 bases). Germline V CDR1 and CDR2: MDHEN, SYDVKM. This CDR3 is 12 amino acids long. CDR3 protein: CASRDMGHEQYF. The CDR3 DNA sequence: TGTGCTAGCCGGGACATGGGGCACGAGCAGTACTTC.

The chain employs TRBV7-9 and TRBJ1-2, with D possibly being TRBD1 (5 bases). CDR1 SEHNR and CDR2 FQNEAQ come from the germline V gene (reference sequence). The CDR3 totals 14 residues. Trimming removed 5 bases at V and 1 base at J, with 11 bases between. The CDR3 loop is CASSITGDNYGYTF. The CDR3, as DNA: TGTGCCAGCAGCATTACAGGAGATAACTATGGCTACACCTTC. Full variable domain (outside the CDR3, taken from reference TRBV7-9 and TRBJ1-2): DTGVSQNPRHKITKRGQNVTFRCDPISEHNRLYWYRQTLGQGPEFLTYFQNEAQLEKSRLLSDRFSAERPKGSFSTLEIQRTEQGDSAMYLCASSITGDNYGYTFGSGTRLTVV.

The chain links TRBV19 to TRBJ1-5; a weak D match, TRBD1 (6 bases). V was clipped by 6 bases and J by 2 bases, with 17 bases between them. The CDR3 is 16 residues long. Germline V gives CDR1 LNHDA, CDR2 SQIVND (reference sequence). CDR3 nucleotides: TGTGCCAGTAGGGCAGGGGATGCGGGGGGCAATCAGCCCCAGCATTTT. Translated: CASRAGDAGGNQPQHF.

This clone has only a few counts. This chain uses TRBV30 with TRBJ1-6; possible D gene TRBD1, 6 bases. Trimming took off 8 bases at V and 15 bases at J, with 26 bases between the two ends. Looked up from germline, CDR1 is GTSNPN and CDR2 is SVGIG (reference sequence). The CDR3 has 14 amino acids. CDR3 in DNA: TGTGCCGGGGGCGCTGGGCGTTCGGCGATTTTCCTCCACTTT. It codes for CAGGAGRSAIFLHF. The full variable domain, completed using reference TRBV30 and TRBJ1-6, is SQTIHQWPATLVQPVGSPLSLECTVEGTSNPNLYWYRQAAGRGLQLLFYSVGIGQISSEVPQNLSASRPQDRQFILSSKKLLLSDSGFYLCAGGAGRSAIFLHFGNGTRLTVT.

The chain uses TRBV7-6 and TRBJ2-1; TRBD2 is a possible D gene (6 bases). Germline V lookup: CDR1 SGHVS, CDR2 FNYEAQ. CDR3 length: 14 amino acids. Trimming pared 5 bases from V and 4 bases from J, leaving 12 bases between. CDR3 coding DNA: TGTGCCAGCAGCGGGACTGAGGGTTACAATGAGCAGTTCTTC. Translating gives CASSGTEGYNEQFF.

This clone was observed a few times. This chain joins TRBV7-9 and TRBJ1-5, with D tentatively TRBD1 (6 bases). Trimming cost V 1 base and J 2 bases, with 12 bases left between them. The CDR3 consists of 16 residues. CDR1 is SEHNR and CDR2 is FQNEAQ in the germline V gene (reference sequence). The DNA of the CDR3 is TGTGCCAGCAGCTTAGGGGACATGTATGGCAATCAGCCCCAGCATTTT. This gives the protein CASSLGDMYGNQPQHF.

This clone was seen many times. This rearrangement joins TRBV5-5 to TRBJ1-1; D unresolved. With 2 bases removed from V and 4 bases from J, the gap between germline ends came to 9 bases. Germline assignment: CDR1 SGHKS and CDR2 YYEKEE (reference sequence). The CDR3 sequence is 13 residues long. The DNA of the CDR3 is TGTGCCAGCAGCTTTGCGTTCACCACTGAAGCTTTCTTT. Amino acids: CASSFAFTTEAFF. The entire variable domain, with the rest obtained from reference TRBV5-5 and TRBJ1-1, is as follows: DAGVTQSPTHLIKTRGQQVTLRCSPISGHKSVSWYQQVLGQGPQFIFQYYEKEERGRGNFPDRFSARQFPNYSSELNVNALLLGDSALYLCASSFAFTTEAFFGQGTRLTVV.

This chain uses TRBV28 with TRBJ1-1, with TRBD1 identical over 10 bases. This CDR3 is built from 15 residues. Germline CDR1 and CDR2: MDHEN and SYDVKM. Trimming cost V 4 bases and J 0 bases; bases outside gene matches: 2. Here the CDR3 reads CASSWDRGMNTEAFF. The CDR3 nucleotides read TGTGCCAGCAGTTGGGACAGGGGAATGAACACTGAAGCTTTCTTT.

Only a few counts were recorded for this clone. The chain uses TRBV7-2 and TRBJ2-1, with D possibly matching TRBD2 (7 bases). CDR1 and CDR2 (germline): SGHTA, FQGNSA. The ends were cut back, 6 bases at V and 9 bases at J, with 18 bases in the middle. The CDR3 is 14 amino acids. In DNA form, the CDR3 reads TGTGCCAGCAGGACTACCGGGGGGCGGGTTGAGCAGTTCTTC. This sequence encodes CASRTTGGRVEQFF.

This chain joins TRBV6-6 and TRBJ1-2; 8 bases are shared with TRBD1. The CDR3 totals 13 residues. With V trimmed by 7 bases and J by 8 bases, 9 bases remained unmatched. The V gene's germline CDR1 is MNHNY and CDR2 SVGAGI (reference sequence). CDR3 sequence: CASNTGQVVGYTF. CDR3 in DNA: TGTGCCAGCAACACGGGACAGGTGGTGGGCTACACCTTC.

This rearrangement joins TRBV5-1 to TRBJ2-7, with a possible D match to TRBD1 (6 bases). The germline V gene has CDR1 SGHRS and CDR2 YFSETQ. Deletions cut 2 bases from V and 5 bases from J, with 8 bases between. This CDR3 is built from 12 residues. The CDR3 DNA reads TGCGCCAGCAGCTTATACAGGGACGAGCAGTACTTC. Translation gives CASSLYRDEQYF.

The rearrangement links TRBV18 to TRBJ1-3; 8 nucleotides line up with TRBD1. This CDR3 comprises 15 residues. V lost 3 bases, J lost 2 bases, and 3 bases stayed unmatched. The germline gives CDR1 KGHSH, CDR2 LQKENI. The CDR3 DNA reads TGTGCCAGCTCACCCCCGGACAGGGCTGGAAACACCATATATTTT. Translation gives CASSPPDRAGNTIYF. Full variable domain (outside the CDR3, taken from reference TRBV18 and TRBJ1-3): NAGVMQNPRHLVRRRGQEARLRCSPMKGHSHVYWYRQLPEEGLKFMVYLQKENIIDESGMPKERFSAEFPKEGPSILRIQQVVRGDSAAYFCASSPPDRAGNTIYFGEGSWLTVV.